This T cell receptor beta chain was sequenced during a study of T-cell reconstitution after alpha-beta-depleted transplantation in children. As it was prepared, the TCRbeta library received unique molecular identifiers. TCRdb used MiXCR to reprocess the PCR reads, holding one entry per CDR3 protein. The table lists some 260,000 distinct CDR3 sequences, 20% to 30% of them singletons. The CDR3 spans 17 residues. V was clipped by 3 bases and J by 1 base; unmatched bases: 12. The V gene's germline CDR1 is SGHRS and CDR2 YFSETQ. A note on this clonotype: Antigen specificity is unknown.

Study conclusions and caveats: The high TCRbeta diversity at day 60 in some patients came from surviving recipient T cells and thymic progenitors. T-cell counts and diversity were attributed mostly to newly produced T cells one year after transplant. Reported findings indicate that, about two months after transplant, alpha-beta T cells came from several hundred expanded clones, which were derived from non-depleted graft cells.

This TCR came from a female patient aged 2-10 years who had a stem cell transplant for congenital amegakaryocytic thrombocytopenia, so the T cells may come from the graft donor. Sequencing used PBMCs, mostly from graft donor cells, obtained 360 days after TCRalphabeta/CD19-depleted stem cell transplant. The rearrangement uses TRBV5-1 and TRBJ1-1, with 7 bases matching TRBD1. CDR3 bases: TGCGCCAGCAGCTACCACAGGGGAGATGGGGAGAACACTGAAGCTTTCTTT. Its protein product is CASSYHRGDGENTEAFF.